These 2 T cell receptor beta chains originate from one sample sequenced in a study of response to subunit inactivated influenza vaccine. TCRdb re-called the RT-PCR reads with MiXCR, one entry per CDR3 protein. The sample lists 280,000 or so distinct CDR3 sequences, roughly 22% occurring once. Specimen: PBMCs from blood, collected about 20 months after vaccination. The receptors here all came from a man aged 50 to 75 who received an inactivated influenza vaccine.

The J gene is TRBJ2-3, the V gene TRBV4-2; 12 bases align to TRBD2. Germline V CDR1 and CDR2: LGHNA, YNFKEQ. Germline trimming cut 0 bases from V and 6 bases from J; bases unmatched to any gene: 7. The CDR3 runs 17 residues. The CDR3 DNA follows: TGTGCCAGCAGCCAAGACTCGACTAGCGGGGGCTGGGATACGCAGTATTTT. Residues: CASSQDSTSGGWDTQYF.

In its sample, this clonotype was seen a few times. CDR3 bases: TGTGCCAGCACCTTGACAGGCTCTGGAAACACCATATATTTT. Its protein is CASTLTGSGNTIYF. The chain recombines TRBV6-1 with TRBJ1-3; D might be TRBD1 (6 bases). The V gene's germline CDR1 is MNHNS and CDR2 SASEGT. The V end lost 7 bases, the J end lost 0 bases, and 10 bases lay between the germline ends. The length of the CDR3 is 14 residues.